The sequence of this TCR beta chain was determined in a study of T cells after posttransplantation cyclophosphamide. A word on this clone: Its specificity is not known.

The CDR3 loop spans 11 amino acids. Germline V gives CDR1 DFQATT, CDR2 SNEGSKA (reference sequence). The ends lost 8 bases at V and 3 bases at J; junction bases unmatched: 4. Study-wide findings and caveats: Skin or GI-infiltrating T cells shared few TRB sequences with blood. Donor CD8+ memory clones often dominated recipient blood repertoires at later times. Recipient CMV seropositivity and CMV reactivation strongly tracked TRB clonality.

Clones were read by immunoSEQ multiplex PCR, and TCRdb kept only the in-frame ones, dropping some. The data show fewer than 25,000 clones, more than 70% seen once. Controls had myeloablative marrow grafts with methotrexate and calcineurin inhibitor, sampled at 1 year. This TCR was sampled from a female patient aged 45-60 years who received an allogeneic stem cell transplant from an unrelated donor, was CMV-positive, and had chronic GVHD only. Some T cells could come from the graft donor. J is TRBJ2-7 and V is TRBV20-1, with TRBD1 matching 7 bases. This sample comprised PBMCs, obtained after an allogeneic stem cell transplant with a calcineurin inhibitor and methotrexate. As DNA, the CDR3 is TGCAGTACAGGGGAGCGCTACGAGCAGTACTTC. Translation gives CSTGERYEQYF.